This TCR beta chain originates from a study of cytomegalovirus exposure and HLA in healthy donors. The PCR was carried out with 60 Vbeta primers and 13 Jbeta primers. Libraries were prepared by immunoSEQ multiplex PCR; TCRdb keeps only in-frame clonotypes and omits some of them. This sample carries 100,000 to 150,000 clones, approximately 80% of them seen once, and the ten largest clones take approximately 10%. The sample taken for sequencing was PBMCs. This receptor was taken from a man aged 25 to 40 in good health and CMV-seropositive.

The CDR3 sequence: CASIGQGAGETQYF. CDR3 DNA: TGTGCCAGCATCGGACAGGGGGCCGGGGAGACCCAGTACTTC. This chain links TRBV2 with TRBJ2-5, with 11 nucleotides matching TRBD1. Trimming removed 7 bases from V and 5 bases from J; junction bases left unmatched: 6. This CDR3 comprises 14 residues. The germline V gene has CDR1 SNHLY and CDR2 FYNNEI.